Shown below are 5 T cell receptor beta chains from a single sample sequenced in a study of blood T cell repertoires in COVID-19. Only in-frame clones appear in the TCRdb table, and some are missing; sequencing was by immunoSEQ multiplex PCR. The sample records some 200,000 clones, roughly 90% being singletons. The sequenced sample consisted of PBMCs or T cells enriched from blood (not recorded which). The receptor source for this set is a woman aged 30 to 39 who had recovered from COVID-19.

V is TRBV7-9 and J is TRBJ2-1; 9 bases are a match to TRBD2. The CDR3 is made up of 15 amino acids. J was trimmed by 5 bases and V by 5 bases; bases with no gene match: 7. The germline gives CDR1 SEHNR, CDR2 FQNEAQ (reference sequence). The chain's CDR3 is CASSPPSGVHNEQFF. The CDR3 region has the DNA TGTGCCAGCAGCCCCCCTAGCGGGGTTCACAATGAGCAGTTCTTC.

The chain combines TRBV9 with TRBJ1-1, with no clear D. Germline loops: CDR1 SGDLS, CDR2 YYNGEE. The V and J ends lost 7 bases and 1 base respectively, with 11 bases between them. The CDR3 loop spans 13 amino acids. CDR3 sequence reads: CASGGWANTEAFF. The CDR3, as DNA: TGTGCCAGCGGTGGGTGGGCGAACACTGAAGCTTTCTTT.

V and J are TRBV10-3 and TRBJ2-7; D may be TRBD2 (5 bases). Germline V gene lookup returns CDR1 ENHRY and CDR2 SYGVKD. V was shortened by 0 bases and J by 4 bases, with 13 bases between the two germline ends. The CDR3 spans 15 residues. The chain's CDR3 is CAISESDGRGYEQYF. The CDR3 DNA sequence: TGTGCCATCAGTGAGTCCGATGGGAGAGGATACGAGCAGTACTTC.

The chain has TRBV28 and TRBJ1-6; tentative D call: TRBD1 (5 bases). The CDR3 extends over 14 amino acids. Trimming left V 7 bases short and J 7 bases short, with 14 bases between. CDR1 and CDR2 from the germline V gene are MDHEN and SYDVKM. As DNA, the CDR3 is TGTGCCAGCACCAGTTGGGCAGGGAATTCACCCCTCCACTTT. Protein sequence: CASTSWAGNSPLHF.

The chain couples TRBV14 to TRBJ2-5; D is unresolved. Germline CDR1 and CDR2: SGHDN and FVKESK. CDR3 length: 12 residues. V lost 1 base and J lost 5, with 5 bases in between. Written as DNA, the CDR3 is TGTGCCAGCAGCCAAGGTCTCGAGACCCAGTACTTC. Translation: CASSQGLETQYF.